This T cell receptor beta chain was sequenced in a study of identical twins. V was trimmed by 3 bases and J by 6 bases, leaving 10 bases between them. This CDR3 comprises 13 residues. TCRdb itself ran the 5' RACE reads through MiXCR, one entry per CDR3 protein. Of just over 450,000 distinct CDR3 sequences listed, over 12% are singletons. These records were also assigned to another study, of yellow fever vaccine responses in identical twins.

The genes are TRBV12-3 or TRBV12-4 and TRBJ2-3; the D gene is possibly TRBD1 (5 bases). Sample: CD4+ T cells sorted from blood. This receptor was obtained from a young woman in good health. The CDR3 DNA follows: TGTGCCAGCAGTTTTCTGCAGGGTGATACGCAGTATTTT. It codes for CASSFLQGDTQYF.